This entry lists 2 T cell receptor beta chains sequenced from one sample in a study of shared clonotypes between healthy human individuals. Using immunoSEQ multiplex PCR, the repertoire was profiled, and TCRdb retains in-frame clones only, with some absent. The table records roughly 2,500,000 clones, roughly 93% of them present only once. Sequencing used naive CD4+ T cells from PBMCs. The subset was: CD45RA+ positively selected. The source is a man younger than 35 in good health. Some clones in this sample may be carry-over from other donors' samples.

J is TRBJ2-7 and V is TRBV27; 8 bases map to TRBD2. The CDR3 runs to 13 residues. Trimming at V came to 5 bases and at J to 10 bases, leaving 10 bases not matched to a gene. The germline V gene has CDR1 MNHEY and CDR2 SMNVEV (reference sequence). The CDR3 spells CASSPLGGARQYF. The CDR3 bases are TGTGCCAGCAGTCCCCTCGGGGGGGCGCGCCAGTACTTC.

Here the CDR3 DNA reads TGTGCCAGCAGTGAATTAGACAGGGTCTATAGCAATCAGCCCCAGCATTTT. This codes for CASSELDRVYSNQPQHF. The chain carries TRBV6-1 and TRBJ1-5; 7 nucleotides agree with TRBD1. The CDR3 is made up of 17 amino acids. CDR1 is MNHNS, CDR2 SASEGT, per germline. With V trimmed by 2 bases and J by 0 bases, 7 bases remained unmatched.